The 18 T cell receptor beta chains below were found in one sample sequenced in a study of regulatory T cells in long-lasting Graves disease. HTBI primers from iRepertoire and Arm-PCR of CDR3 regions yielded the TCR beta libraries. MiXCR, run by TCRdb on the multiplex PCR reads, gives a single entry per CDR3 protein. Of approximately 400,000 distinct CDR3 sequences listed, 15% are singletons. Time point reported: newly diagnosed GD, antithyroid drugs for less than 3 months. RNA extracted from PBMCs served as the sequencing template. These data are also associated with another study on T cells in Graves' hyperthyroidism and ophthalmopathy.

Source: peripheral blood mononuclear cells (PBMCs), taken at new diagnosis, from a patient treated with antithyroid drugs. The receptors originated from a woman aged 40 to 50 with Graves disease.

CDR3 bases: TGTGCCAGCAGCCGCGGACTAGCGGGAGGAAGAGGGAATACGCAGTATTTT. This gives the protein CASSRGLAGGRGNTQYF. The chain uses TRBV7-2 and TRBJ2-3; the match to TRBD2 covers 14 bases. Germline CDR1 is SGHTA and CDR2 is FQGNSA. V lost 5 bases and J lost 7; bases outside the gene matches: 11. This CDR3 is built from 17 residues.

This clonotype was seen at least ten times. CDR3 sequence (DNA): TGTGCCAGCAGCCCCGGGACTAGCGGGGAGACCTACAATGAGCAGTTCTTC. It encodes CASSPGTSGETYNEQFF. J is TRBJ2-1 and V is TRBV11-2, with 13 bases lining up with TRBD2. The length of the CDR3 is 17 residues. Germline CDR1 SGHAT, CDR2 FQNNGV. The trim removed 5 bases at V and 2 bases at J, leaving 6 bases unmatched.

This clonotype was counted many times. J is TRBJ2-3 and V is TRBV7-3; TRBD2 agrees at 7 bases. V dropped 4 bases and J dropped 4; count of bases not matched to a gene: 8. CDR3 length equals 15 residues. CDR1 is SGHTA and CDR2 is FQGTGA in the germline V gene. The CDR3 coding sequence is TGTGCCAGCAGCTATAGCGGGTTGGGGTCAGATACGCAGTATTTT. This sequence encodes CASSYSGLGSDTQYF.

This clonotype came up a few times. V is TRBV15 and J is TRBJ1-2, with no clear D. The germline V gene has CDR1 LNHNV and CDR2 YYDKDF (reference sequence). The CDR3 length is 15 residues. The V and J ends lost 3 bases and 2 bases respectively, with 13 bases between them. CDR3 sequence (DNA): TGTGCCACCAGCAGCGATCCTGGATCCAACTATGGCTACACCTTC. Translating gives CATSSDPGSNYGYTF.

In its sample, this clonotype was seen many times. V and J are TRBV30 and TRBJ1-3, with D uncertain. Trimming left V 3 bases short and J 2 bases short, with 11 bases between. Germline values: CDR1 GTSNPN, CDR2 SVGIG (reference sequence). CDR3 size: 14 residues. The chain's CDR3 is CAWSRGGTGNTIYF. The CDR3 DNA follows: TGTGCCTGGAGCCGGGGAGGAACTGGAAACACCATATATTTT.

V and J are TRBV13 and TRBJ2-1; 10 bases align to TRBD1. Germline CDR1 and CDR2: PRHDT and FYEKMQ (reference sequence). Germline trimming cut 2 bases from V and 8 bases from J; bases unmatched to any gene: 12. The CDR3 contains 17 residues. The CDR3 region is CASSLLRQRQGAHEQFF. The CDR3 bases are TGTGCCAGCAGCTTACTTAGGCAGAGACAGGGGGCGCATGAGCAGTTCTTC.

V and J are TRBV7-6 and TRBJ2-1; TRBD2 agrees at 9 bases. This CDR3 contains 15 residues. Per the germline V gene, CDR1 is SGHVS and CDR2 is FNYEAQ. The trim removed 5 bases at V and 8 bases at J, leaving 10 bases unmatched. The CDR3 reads CASSQESGRWHEQFF. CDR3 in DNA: TGTGCCAGCAGCCAGGAGAGCGGGAGGTGGCATGAGCAGTTCTTC.

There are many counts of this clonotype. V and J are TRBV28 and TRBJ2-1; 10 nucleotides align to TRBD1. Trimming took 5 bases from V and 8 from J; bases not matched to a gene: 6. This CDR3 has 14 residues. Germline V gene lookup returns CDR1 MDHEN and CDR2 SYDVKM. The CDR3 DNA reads TGTGCCAGCAGTCCGGGACAGGGGCTCGATGAGCAGTTCTTC. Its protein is CASSPGQGLDEQFF.

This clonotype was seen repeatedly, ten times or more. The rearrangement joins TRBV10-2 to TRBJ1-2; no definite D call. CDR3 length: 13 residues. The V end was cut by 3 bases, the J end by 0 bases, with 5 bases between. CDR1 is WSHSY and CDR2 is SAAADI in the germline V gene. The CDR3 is CASSDEANYGYTF. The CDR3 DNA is TGCGCCAGCAGTGACGAAGCTAACTATGGCTACACCTTC.

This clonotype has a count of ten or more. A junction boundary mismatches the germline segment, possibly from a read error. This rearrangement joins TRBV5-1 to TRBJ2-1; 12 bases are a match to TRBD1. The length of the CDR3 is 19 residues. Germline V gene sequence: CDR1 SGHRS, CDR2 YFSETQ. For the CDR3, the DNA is TGCGCCGGCAGCCAGGGACAGGGGGCAGCGGGAGGATTGTACAATGAGCAGTTCTTC. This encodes CAGSQGQGAAGGLYNEQFF.

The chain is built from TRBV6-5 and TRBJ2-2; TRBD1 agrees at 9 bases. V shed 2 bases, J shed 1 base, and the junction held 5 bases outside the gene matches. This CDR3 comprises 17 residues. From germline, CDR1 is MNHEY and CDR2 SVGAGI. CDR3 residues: CASSYLWTGENTGELFF. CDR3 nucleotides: TGTGCCAGCAGTTACCTATGGACAGGGGAGAACACCGGGGAGCTGTTTTTT.

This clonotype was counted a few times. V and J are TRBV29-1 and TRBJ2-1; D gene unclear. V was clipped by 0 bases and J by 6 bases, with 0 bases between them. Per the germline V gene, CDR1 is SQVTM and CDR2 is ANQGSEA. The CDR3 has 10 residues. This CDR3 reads CSVEDNEQFF. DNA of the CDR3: TGCAGCGTTGAAGACAATGAGCAGTTCTTC.

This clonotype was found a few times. DNA for the CDR3: TGTGCCAGCAGTCCCGGACTAGCGGGGGAGGGCACAGATACGCAGTATTTT. This codes for CASSPGLAGEGTDTQYF. The J gene is TRBJ2-3, the V gene TRBV27; 13 positions agree with TRBD2. V was pared by 5 bases and J by 1 base, with 6 bases of the junction left unmatched. Looked up from germline, CDR1 is MNHEY and CDR2 is SMNVEV (reference sequence). This CDR3 has 17 residues.

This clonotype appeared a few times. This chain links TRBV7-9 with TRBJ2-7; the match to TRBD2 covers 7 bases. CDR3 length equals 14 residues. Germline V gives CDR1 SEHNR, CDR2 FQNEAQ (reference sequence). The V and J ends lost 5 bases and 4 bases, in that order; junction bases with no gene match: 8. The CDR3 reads CASSNRGGIYEQYF. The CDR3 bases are TGTGCCAGCAGCAACCGCGGGGGAATTTACGAGCAGTACTTC.

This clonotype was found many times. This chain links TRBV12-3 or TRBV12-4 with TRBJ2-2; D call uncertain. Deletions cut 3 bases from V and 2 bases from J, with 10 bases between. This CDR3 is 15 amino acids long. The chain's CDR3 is CASSLSSSNTGELFF. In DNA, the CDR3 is TGTGCCAGCAGTTTGTCCAGCAGTAACACCGGGGAGCTGTTTTTT.

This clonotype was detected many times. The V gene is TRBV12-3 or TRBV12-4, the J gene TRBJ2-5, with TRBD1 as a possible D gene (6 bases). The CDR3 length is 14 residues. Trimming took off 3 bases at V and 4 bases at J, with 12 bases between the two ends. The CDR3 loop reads CASSFRDTGETQYF. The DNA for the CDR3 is TGTGCCAGCAGTTTTCGGGACACAGGAGAGACCCAGTACTTC.

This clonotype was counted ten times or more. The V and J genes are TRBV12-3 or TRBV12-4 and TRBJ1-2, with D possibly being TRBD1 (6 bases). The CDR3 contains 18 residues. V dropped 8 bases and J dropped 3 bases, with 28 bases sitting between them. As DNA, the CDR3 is TGTGCCAGCTCCATAGTAAGGTCGGGGGCGGCTAACTACTATGGCTACACCTTC. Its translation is CASSIVRSGAANYYGYTF.

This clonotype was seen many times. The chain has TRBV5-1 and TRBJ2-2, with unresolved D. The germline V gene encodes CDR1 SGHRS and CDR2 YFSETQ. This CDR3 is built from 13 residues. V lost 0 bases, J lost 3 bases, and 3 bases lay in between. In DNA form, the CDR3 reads TGCGCCAGCAGCTTGGCCCACACCGGGGAGCTGTTTTTT. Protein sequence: CASSLAHTGELFF.